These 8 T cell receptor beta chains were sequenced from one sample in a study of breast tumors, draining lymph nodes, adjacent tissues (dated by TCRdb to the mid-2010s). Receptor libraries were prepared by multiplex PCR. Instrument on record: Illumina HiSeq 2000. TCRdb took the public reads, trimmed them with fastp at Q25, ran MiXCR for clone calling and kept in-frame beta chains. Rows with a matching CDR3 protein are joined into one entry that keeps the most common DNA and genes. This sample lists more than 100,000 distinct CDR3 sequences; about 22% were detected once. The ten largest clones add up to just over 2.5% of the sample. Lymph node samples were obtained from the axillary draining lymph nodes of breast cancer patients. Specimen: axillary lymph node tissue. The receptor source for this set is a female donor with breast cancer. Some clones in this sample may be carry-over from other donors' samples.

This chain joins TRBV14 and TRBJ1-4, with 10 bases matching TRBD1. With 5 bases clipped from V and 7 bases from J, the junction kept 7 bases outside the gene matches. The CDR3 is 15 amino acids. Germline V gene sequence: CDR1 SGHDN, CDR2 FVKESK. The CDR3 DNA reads TGTGCCAGCAGCTTATCCGGGACAGGGGTTGAAAAACTGTTTTTT. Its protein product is CASSLSGTGVEKLFF. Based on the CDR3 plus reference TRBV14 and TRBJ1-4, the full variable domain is EAGVTQFPSHSVIEKGQTVTLRCDPISGHDNLYWYRRVMGKEIKFLLHFVKESKQDESGMPNNRFLAERTGGTYSTLKVQPAELEDSGVYFCASSLSGTGVEKLFFGSGTQLSVL.

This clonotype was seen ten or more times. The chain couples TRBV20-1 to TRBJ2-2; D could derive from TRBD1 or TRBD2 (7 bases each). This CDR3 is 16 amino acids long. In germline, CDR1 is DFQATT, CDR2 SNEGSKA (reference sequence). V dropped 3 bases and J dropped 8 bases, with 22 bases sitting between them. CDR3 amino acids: CSASDFGRGLAGELFF. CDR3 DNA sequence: TGCAGTGCTAGCGACTTTGGGAGGGGGCTGGCTGGGGAGCTGTTTTTT.

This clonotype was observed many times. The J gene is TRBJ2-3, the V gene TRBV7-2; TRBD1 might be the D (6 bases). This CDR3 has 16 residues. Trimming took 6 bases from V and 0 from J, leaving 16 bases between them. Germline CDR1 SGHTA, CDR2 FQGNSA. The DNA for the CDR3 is TGTGCCAGCAGAACAGGGACACGGTTAAGCACAGATACGCAGTATTTT. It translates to CASRTGTRLSTDTQYF.

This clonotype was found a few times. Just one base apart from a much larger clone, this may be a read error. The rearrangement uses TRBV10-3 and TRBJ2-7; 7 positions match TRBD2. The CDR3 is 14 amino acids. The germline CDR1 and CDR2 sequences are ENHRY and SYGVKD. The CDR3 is CAISENTDQGGEHF. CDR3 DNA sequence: TGTGCCATCAGTGAGAACACTGACCAGGGAGGGGAGCACTTC.

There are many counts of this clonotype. CDR3 residues: CSARWRDEQYF. CDR3 DNA: TGCAGTGCTCGCTGGAGGGACGAGCAGTACTTC. This sequence joins TRBV20-1 and TRBJ2-7; D is perhaps TRBD2 (6 bases). CDR1 and CDR2 from the germline V gene are DFQATT and SNEGSKA (reference sequence). Trimming left V 5 bases short and J 5 bases short, with 10 bases between. CDR3 size: 11 residues.

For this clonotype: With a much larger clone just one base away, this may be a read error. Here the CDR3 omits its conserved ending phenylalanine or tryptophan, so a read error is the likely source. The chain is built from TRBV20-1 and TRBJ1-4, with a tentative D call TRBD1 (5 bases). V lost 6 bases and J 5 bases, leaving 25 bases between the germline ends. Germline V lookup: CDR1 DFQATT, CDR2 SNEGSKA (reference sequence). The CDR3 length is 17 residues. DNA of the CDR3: TGCAGTGCCCCCCGGATCCTATACAGGCTACAAAATGAAAAACTGTTTCTT. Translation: CSAPRILYRLQNEKLFL.

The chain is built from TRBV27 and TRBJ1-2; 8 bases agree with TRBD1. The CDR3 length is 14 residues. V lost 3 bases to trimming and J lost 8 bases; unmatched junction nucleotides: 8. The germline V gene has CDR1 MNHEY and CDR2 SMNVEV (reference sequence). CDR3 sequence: CASSFAGGASGYTF. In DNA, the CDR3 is TGTGCCAGCAGTTTCGCAGGGGGCGCCTCCGGCTACACCTTC.

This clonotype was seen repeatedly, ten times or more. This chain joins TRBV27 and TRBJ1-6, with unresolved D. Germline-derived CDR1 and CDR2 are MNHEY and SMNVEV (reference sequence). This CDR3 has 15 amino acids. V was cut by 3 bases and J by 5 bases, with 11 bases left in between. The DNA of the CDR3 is TGTGCCAGCAGTTTCGCCGGGGTCCATAATTCACCCCTCCACTTT. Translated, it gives CASSFAGVHNSPLHF.